These T cell receptor beta chains were read from a single sample in a study of CD8 T cells in Susac syndrome. TCRdb analysed the immunoSEQ multiplex PCR reads with MiXCR anew, one entry per CDR3 protein. The table includes 250,000 to 300,000 distinct CDR3 sequences, 89% detected once. The sequenced sample consisted of CD8+ T cells from PBMCs. The receptors originated from a human donor with multiple sclerosis. The conserved cysteine and the conserved F or W are not part of the CDR3 here.

>TRBJ2-7|TRBV6-2/TRBV6-3
ASSPRIHFGGYEQY
>TRBJ1-4|TRBV7-6
ASSRMVEGAIEKLF
>TRBJ1-5|TRBV28
ASSSSQPQH
>TRBJ2-5|TRBV29-1
SVEQGRLETQY
>TRBJ2-3|TRBV7-9
ATLTGSTDTQY
>TRBJ2-4|TRBV23-1
ASSLTGVPAKNIQY
>TRBJ2-2|TRBV20-1
SAPGGDTGELF
>TRBJ2-3|TRBV29-1
SVTGTTVTDTQY
>TRBJ2-7|TRBV20-1
SAPVPGQVTRTAHEQY
>TRBJ2-7|TRBV19
ASSIGNQGEQY
>TRBJ1-5|TRBV2
ASGNRDNQPQH
>TRBJ1-2|TRBV7-9
ASSPSGQTLGYT
>TRBJ2-7|TRBV7-9
ASRSGTAIYEQY
>TRBJ1-2|TRBV9
ASSLEGSGYT
>TRBJ2-6|TRBV18
ASSPPRSGANVLT
>TRBJ2-7|TRBV2
ASRDTLSNEQY